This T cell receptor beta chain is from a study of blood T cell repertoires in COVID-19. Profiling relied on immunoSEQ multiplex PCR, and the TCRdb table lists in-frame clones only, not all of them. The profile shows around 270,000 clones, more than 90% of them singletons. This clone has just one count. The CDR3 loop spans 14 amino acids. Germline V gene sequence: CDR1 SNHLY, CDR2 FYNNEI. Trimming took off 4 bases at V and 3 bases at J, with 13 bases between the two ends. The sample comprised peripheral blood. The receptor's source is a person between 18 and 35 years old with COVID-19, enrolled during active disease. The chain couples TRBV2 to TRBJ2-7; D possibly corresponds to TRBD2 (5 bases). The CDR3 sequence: CASSGADLRYEQYF. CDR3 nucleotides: TGTGCCAGCAGTGGGGCGGACTTGCGCTACGAGCAGTACTTC.